This TCR beta chain is from a study of T cells in Graves' hyperthyroidism and ophthalmopathy. CDR3 length equals 12 residues. Germline values: CDR1 MDHEN, CDR2 SYDVKM. V shed 8 bases and J shed 3 bases, with 8 bases lying between them. This clonotype showed up many times. Its specificity is not known. Using RNA transcripts as the source, TCR beta CDR3 regions were amplified. TCR CDR3 underwent first-round RT-PCR with the HTBI primer set. TCRdb processed the multiplex PCR reads anew with MiXCR; each CDR3 protein has one entry. The table shows roughly 93,000 distinct CDR3 sequences, with roughly 40% occurring only once. Study conclusions and caveats: The model forecast ophthalmopathy, anticipating it by a median approximately 6 months before onset.

Uncontrolled infection, other autoimmune disease, pregnancy or lactation excluded patients. Orbital computed tomography, thyroid ultrasound, serum thyroxine and TRAb, and clinical symptoms together informed the diagnoses. The rearrangement uses TRBV28 and TRBJ1-5, with D unclear. The TCR was taken from a woman between 25 and 40 years old with Graves' hyperthyroidism. Sequences were obtained from peripheral blood or thyroid tissue (not recorded which). DNA for the CDR3: TGTGCCAGCGACACCAACAATCAGCCCCAGCATTTT. Translated: CASDTNNQPQHF.